These 32 T cell receptor beta chains were all obtained from the same sample, sequenced in a study of cytomegalovirus exposure and HLA in healthy donors. Sequencing used immunoSEQ multiplex PCR; TCRdb keeps in-frame clones, though not all of them. The sample includes around 300,000 clones, 88% of them seen just once. The sample taken for sequencing was PBMCs. These receptors all come from a man aged 25-40 years in good health and CMV-seronegative.

The chain uses TRBV14 and TRBJ1-5; 9 nucleotides match TRBD1. J gave up 2 bases and V 8 bases, and 19 bases lay outside the gene matches. Germline CDR1 SGHDN, CDR2 FVKESK. This CDR3 spans 19 amino acids. The CDR3 DNA follows: TGTGCCAGCGGCCGGACAGGGGACCTTCCCCCCTCATGCAATCAGCCCCAGCATTTT. Translating gives CASGRTGDLPPSCNQPQHF.

The rearrangement joins TRBV4-2 to TRBJ2-3; 8 nucleotides agree with TRBD2. The CDR3 is made up of 16 amino acids. The ends lost 1 base at V and 1 base at J; junction bases unmatched: 4. The germline gives CDR1 LGHNA, CDR2 YNFKEQ. In DNA form, the CDR3 reads TGTGCCAGCAGCCAAGGGAATAGCGGGGGCACAGATACGCAGTATTTT. Translation: CASSQGNSGGTDTQYF.

The gene calls are TRBV5-8 and TRBJ1-1, with D perhaps matching TRBD1 (5 bases). The length of the CDR3 is 17 residues. Germline V gene sequence: CDR1 SGHTS, CDR2 YDEGEE. V lost 0 bases, J lost 0 bases, and 15 bases lay in between. The CDR3 loop reads CASSLALQGDMNTEAFF. DNA for the CDR3: TGTGCCAGCAGCTTGGCCCTGCAGGGCGATATGAACACTGAAGCTTTCTTT.

The CDR3 loop reads CASSLRKQSYEQYF. The CDR3 coding sequence is TGTGCCAGCAGCCTCCGGAAACAGAGCTACGAGCAGTACTTC. The V and J genes are TRBV13 and TRBJ2-7; no clear D gene. CDR1 is PRHDT and CDR2 is FYEKMQ in the germline V gene (reference sequence). This CDR3 region has 14 residues. Deletions cut 5 bases from V and 3 bases from J, with 14 bases between.

The J gene is TRBJ1-1, the V gene TRBV6-5; tentative D call: TRBD1 (5 bases). The CDR3 is 14 amino acids. Trimming stripped 6 bases from V and 1 base from J, with 12 bases between. The germline gives CDR1 MNHEY, CDR2 SVGAGI. CDR3 bases: TGTGCCAGCAGCCGCGACAGCTCGAACACTGAAGCTTTCTTT. Translated, it gives CASSRDSSNTEAFF.

The rearrangement uses TRBV5-1 and TRBJ2-1; 7 nucleotides line up with TRBD1. CDR1 is SGHRS and CDR2 is YFSETQ in the germline V gene. The CDR3 extends over 13 amino acids. V lost 4 bases, J lost 4 bases, and 2 bases stayed unmatched. CDR3 nucleotide sequence: TGCGCCAGCAGCCCACAGGGGTACAATGAGCAGTTCTTC. Translated, it gives CASSPQGYNEQFF.

This clone was seen a handful of times. This rearrangement joins TRBV7-2 to TRBJ1-1, with TRBD1 matching over 8 bases. Per germline, CDR1 SGHTA and CDR2 FQGNSA. The CDR3 covers 12 residues. The V segment lost 5 bases and the J segment 11 bases; nucleotides outside the gene matches: 7. The CDR3 nucleotides read TGTGCCAGCAGCCCGGACAGGGTGCTCGCTTTCTTT. Protein sequence: CASSPDRVLAFF. Supplemented by reference TRBV7-2 and TRBJ1-1, the full variable domain reads GAGVSQSPSNKVTEKGKDVELRCDPISGHTALYWYRQSLGQGLEFLIYFQGNSAPDKSGLPSDRFSAERTGGSVSTLTIQRTQQEDSAVYLCASSPDRVLAFFGQGTRLTVV.

The chain uses TRBV9 and TRBJ1-4, with 12 bases matching TRBD1. V shed 3 bases and J 12 bases; nucleotides not matched to a gene: 9. Germline V lookup: CDR1 SGDLS, CDR2 YYNGEE. This CDR3 has 15 amino acids. The CDR3 DNA reads TGTGCCAGCAGCGCTACCGGGACAGGGGGCCGAGAACTGTTTTTT. Translating gives CASSATGTGGRELFF.

The gene calls are TRBV7-2 and TRBJ2-3; a possible D gene is TRBD2 (6 bases). Trimming left V 5 bases short and J 5 bases short, with 17 bases between. The CDR3 loop spans 15 amino acids. Germline V CDR1 and CDR2: SGHTA, FQGNSA. CDR3 residues: CASSLGGGLGDTQYF. The CDR3 DNA follows: TGTGCCAGCAGCCTCGGGGGAGGCTTGGGAGATACGCAGTATTTT.

V gene TRBV11-2 combines with J gene TRBJ1-1, with 9 bases matching TRBD1. V was clipped by 1 base and J by 0 bases; unmatched bases: 9. Per germline, CDR1 SGHAT and CDR2 FQNNGV. The CDR3 has 18 residues. CDR3 residues: CASSLGLGQGTLNTEAFF. The CDR3 DNA reads TGTGCCAGCAGCTTAGGGCTTGGACAGGGGACCTTGAACACTGAAGCTTTCTTT.

This clone was seen only once. V gene TRBV5-6 combines with J gene TRBJ1-2; TRBD1 aligns across 10 bases. The V and J ends lost 3 bases and 8 bases, in that order; junction bases with no gene match: 4. The CDR3 covers 13 residues. From germline, CDR1 is SGHDT and CDR2 YYEEEE. CDR3 in amino acids: CASSSGTGVGYTF. The DNA for the CDR3 is TGTGCCAGCAGCTCCGGGACAGGGGTAGGCTACACCTTC.

This rearrangement joins TRBV11-2 to TRBJ1-1, with a weak D call TRBD1 (6 bases). Trimming took off 4 bases at V and 1 base at J, with 16 bases between the two ends. From germline, CDR1 is SGHAT and CDR2 FQNNGV. The CDR3 sequence is 16 residues long. Here the CDR3 DNA reads TGTGCCAGCAGCTCAGAGGGGGGAGCGGCGAACACTGAAGCTTTCTTT. Translation: CASSSEGGAANTEAFF.

The chain carries TRBV27 and TRBJ1-2; 8 bases map to TRBD1. The germline gives CDR1 MNHEY, CDR2 SMNVEV (reference sequence). V shed 5 bases and J 4 bases; nucleotides not matched to a gene: 6. The CDR3 is 14 amino acids. Here the CDR3 reads CASSPGQGSYGYTF. CDR3 bases: TGTGCCAGCAGTCCCGGACAGGGTTCCTATGGCTACACCTTC.

The chain links TRBV30 to TRBJ1-3; D gene ambiguous. This CDR3 comprises 14 residues. V was shortened by 1 base and J by 0 bases, with 7 bases between the two germline ends. Per germline, CDR1 GTSNPN and CDR2 SVGIG (reference sequence). The CDR3 DNA follows: TGTGCCTGGAGTGCCCAGATCTCTGGAAACACCATATATTTT. It is translated as CAWSAQISGNTIYF.

The V and J genes are TRBV5-1 and TRBJ2-2; TRBD2 is a possible D gene (5 bases). The V and J ends lost 5 bases and 0 bases respectively, with 11 bases between them. Germline CDR1 SGHRS, CDR2 YFSETQ. The CDR3 length is 15 residues. Here the CDR3 reads CASSISRANTGELFF. The CDR3 coding sequence is TGCGCCAGCAGTATCTCGCGGGCGAACACCGGGGAGCTGTTTTTT.

V gene TRBV6-5 combines with J gene TRBJ1-2, with 8 bases matching TRBD1. This CDR3 region has 13 residues. Germline CDR1 is MNHEY and CDR2 is SVGAGI. With V trimmed by 4 bases and J by 4 bases, 2 bases remained unmatched. CDR3 in DNA: TGTGCCAGCAGTTCGGACAGGGCCTATGGCTACACCTTC. Translated: CASSSDRAYGYTF.

This CDR3 is CASKRTQDGDNSPLHF. CDR3 DNA: TGTGCCAGCAAAAGGACACAGGATGGGGATAATTCACCCCTCCACTTT. The J gene is TRBJ1-6, the V gene TRBV11-2; a weak D match, TRBD1 (5 bases). This CDR3 is built from 16 residues. Trimming shortened V by 7 bases and J by 5 bases, and 18 bases separated the two germline ends. CDR1 SGHAT and CDR2 FQNNGV come from the germline V gene. Complete variable domain (other parts from reference TRBV11-2 and TRBJ1-6): EAGVAQSPRYKIIEKRQSVAFWCNPISGHATLYWYQQILGQGPKLLIQFQNNGVVDDSQLPKDRFSAERLKGVDSTLKIQPAKLEDSAVYLCASKRTQDGDNSPLHFGNGTRLTVT.

The chain is built from TRBV29-1 and TRBJ2-5; 9 bases map to TRBD1. The V gene end was trimmed by 3 bases and the J gene end by 5 bases; junction bases not matched to a gene: 1. Germline V gene lookup returns CDR1 SQVTM and CDR2 ANQGSEA. There are 12 residues in the CDR3. CDR3 protein: CSVEDRGETQYF. CDR3 bases: TGCAGCGTTGAGGACAGGGGCGAGACCCAGTACTTC.

This clone was observed a few times. The J gene is TRBJ2-3, the V gene TRBV7-2, with D hard to call. The CDR3 is 11 amino acids. Germline lookup yields CDR1 SGHTA and CDR2 FQGNSA. The V end was cut by 5 bases, the J end by 8 bases, with 8 bases between. The CDR3 reads CASSPQVTQYF. The DNA for the CDR3 is TGTGCCAGCAGCCCACAAGTTACGCAGTATTTT.

This clone came up a few times. The sample holds other DNA sequences that translate to the same CDR3. The J gene is TRBJ2-7, the V gene TRBV6-5, with D uncertain. Germline loops: CDR1 MNHEY, CDR2 SVGAGI. The V end was cut by 2 bases, the J end by 3 bases, with 5 bases between. The CDR3 consists of 12 residues. CDR3 loop: CASSYPGYEQYF. The DNA for the CDR3 is TGTGCCAGCAGTTACCCGGGCTACGAGCAGTACTTC.

The chain has TRBV2 and TRBJ2-3; TRBD1 matches at 11 bases. The CDR3 has 16 residues. Germline CDR1 reads SNHLY; CDR2 reads FYNNEI. V lost 2 bases and J lost 5; bases outside the gene matches: 6. The CDR3 region is CASSELDRGLGDTQYF. CDR3 coding DNA: TGTGCCAGCAGTGAACTGGACAGGGGGCTGGGAGATACGCAGTATTTT.

The J gene is TRBJ1-2, the V gene TRBV27; D might be TRBD1 (6 bases). The germline gives CDR1 MNHEY, CDR2 SMNVEV (reference sequence). CDR3 length: 13 residues. Between the trimmed V and J ends, which lost 0 bases and 6 bases, there was a span of 8 bases. CDR3 protein: CASSLSDSHGYTF. CDR3 nucleotide sequence: TGTGCCAGCAGTTTATCGGACAGTCATGGCTACACCTTC.

This sequence joins TRBV5-1 and TRBJ2-1, with D maybe TRBD1 (5 bases). The CDR3 runs 14 residues. The germline gives CDR1 SGHRS, CDR2 YFSETQ. Trimming stripped 0 bases from V and 8 bases from J, with 12 bases between. The CDR3 reads CASSLEDRSDEQFF. The CDR3 region has the DNA TGCGCCAGCAGCTTGGAAGACAGAAGTGATGAGCAGTTCTTC.

This chain joins TRBV5-1 and TRBJ2-3; D is perhaps TRBD2 (5 bases). The CDR3 is 15 residues long. The germline V gene has CDR1 SGHRS and CDR2 YFSETQ. Trimming shortened V by 4 bases and J by 6 bases, and 18 bases separated the two germline ends. CDR3 region: CASSLDGQGGDTQYF. DNA of the CDR3: TGCGCCAGCAGCCTGGATGGGCAAGGAGGTGATACGCAGTATTTT. Filled out from reference TRBV5-1 and TRBJ2-3, the complete variable domain reads KAGVTQTPRYLIKTRGQQVTLSCSPISGHRSVSWYQQTPGQGLQFLFEYFSETQRNKGNFPGRFSGRQFSNSRSEMNVSTLELGDSALYLCASSLDGQGGDTQYFGPGTRLTVL.

This clone was seen more than once but under ten times. The rearrangement uses TRBV4-1 and TRBJ2-7, with 10 bases matching TRBD1. Germline CDR1 is MGHRA and CDR2 is YSYEKL. This CDR3 is built from 15 residues. V lost 5 bases and J lost 2; bases outside the gene matches: 6. In nucleotides, the CDR3 is TGCGCCAGCAGCAAAAGACAGGGGGCGGCCTACGAGCAGTACTTC. Its protein product is CASSKRQGAAYEQYF.

The V call is TRBV27, the J call TRBJ2-1; TRBD1 matches at 8 bases. Germline V gene lookup returns CDR1 MNHEY and CDR2 SMNVEV (reference sequence). Trimming at V came to 8 bases and at J to 6 bases, leaving 6 bases not matched to a gene. The CDR3 is 13 amino acids. The chain's CDR3 is CASLDRALNEQFF. CDR3 DNA: TGTGCCAGCTTGGACAGGGCACTCAATGAGCAGTTCTTC.

The V call is TRBV5-1, the J call TRBJ1-5; 7 bases are shared with TRBD1. The CDR3 consists of 16 residues. The trim removed 1 base at V and 2 bases at J, leaving 6 bases unmatched. Germline loops: CDR1 SGHRS, CDR2 YFSETQ. The CDR3: CASSLTGERGNQPQHF. The DNA of the CDR3 is TGCGCCAGCAGCTTGACAGGGGAGAGGGGCAATCAGCCCCAGCATTTT.

Notes on this clone: At one end, the junction sequence differs from germline, possibly due to a read error. The V gene is TRBV10-3, the J gene TRBJ2-3; 10 bases line up with TRBD2. Germline lookup yields CDR1 ENHRY and CDR2 SYGVKD. The CDR3 has 16 amino acids. CDR3 in DNA: TGTGCCACCAGTGAGTCGTCTCCGGGACTAGCGGATACGCAGTATTTT. Protein: CATSESSPGLADTQYF.

The chain combines TRBV5-1 with TRBJ1-2, with D possibly being TRBD1 (6 bases). Germline assignment: CDR1 SGHRS and CDR2 YFSETQ. V shed 2 bases and J shed 2 bases, with 13 bases lying between them. This CDR3 region has 15 residues. The CDR3 nucleotides are TGCGCCAGCAGCTTTAGCCCTCAGGGGAACTATGGCTACACCTTC. This sequence encodes CASSFSPQGNYGYTF.

In this sample, this clone turned up a few times. This chain links TRBV2 with TRBJ1-2; D is ambiguous. CDR3 length: 13 residues. Germline V gives CDR1 SNHLY, CDR2 FYNNEI. The V and J ends lost 2 bases and 4 bases respectively, with 8 bases between them. The CDR3: CASSEQASYGYTF. The CDR3 coding sequence is TGTGCCAGCAGTGAACAGGCGAGCTATGGCTACACCTTC.

The rearrangement joins TRBV2 to TRBJ1-4; unclear D gene. The CDR3 runs to 13 residues. V dropped 6 bases and J dropped 4 bases, with 9 bases sitting between them. The germline gives CDR1 SNHLY, CDR2 FYNNEI. Written as DNA, the CDR3 is TGTGCCAGCAGAGGCGGAGGTAATGAAAAACTGTTTTTT. It yields the protein CASRGGGNEKLFF.

This clone was detected once. The chain recombines TRBV7-9 with TRBJ1-4; TRBD1 matches at 9 bases. The germline V gene has CDR1 SEHNR and CDR2 FQNEAQ (reference sequence). This CDR3 is built from 17 residues. The junction had 8 bases not matched to a gene; V was cut back by 2 bases and J by 4 bases. Here the CDR3 DNA reads TGTGCCAGCAGCTTAATCGGGACAGGGAGTTTTAATGAAAAACTGTTTTTT. Its protein is CASSLIGTGSFNEKLFF. Combining the CDR3 with reference TRBV7-9 and TRBJ1-4 gives the whole variable domain DTGVSQNPRHKITKRGQNVTFRCDPISEHNRLYWYRQTLGQGPEFLTYFQNEAQLEKSRLLSDRFSAERPKGSFSTLEIQRTEQGDSAMYLCASSLIGTGSFNEKLFFGSGTQLSVL.